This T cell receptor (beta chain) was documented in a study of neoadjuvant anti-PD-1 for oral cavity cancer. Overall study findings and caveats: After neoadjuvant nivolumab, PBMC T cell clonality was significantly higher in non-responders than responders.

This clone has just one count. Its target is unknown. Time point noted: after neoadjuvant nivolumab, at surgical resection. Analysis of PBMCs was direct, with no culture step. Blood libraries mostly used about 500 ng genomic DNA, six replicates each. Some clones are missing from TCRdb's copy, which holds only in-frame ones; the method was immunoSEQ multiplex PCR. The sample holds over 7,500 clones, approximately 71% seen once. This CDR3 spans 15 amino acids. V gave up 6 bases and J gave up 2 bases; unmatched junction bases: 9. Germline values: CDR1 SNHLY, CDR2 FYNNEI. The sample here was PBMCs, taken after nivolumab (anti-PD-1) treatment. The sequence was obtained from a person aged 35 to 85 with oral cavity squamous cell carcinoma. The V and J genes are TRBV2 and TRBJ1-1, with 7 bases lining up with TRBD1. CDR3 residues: CASSLLTGVNTEAFF. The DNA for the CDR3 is TGTGCCAGCAGCCTACTTACAGGGGTTAACACTGAAGCTTTCTTT.